This TCR beta chain was captured in a study of Ad26.COV2.S vaccination and SARS-CoV-2 variants. Points from the study as a whole: Using TCR breadth and depth analyses may have led to underestimated total T cell responses.

Described treatment: about 20 received Ad26.COV2.S at low or high dose, single or two shots; 5 received placebo; per-sample allocation not given. Repertoires come from day 63 after the first vaccine or placebo injection. As concerns this clone: As yet, its antigen is unknown.

Profiled with immunoSEQ multiplex PCR; TCRdb holds only in-frame clones, not every one. This table holds 350,000 to 400,000 clones, roughly nine tenths found once. Here the sequenced sample was peripheral blood, taken in a trial of Ad26.COV2.S vaccine versus placebo. The receptor was derived from a person between 18 and 65 years old who received the Ad26.COV2.S COVID-19 vaccine or a placebo.

The CDR3 is CASSVASGQETQYF. The CDR3 DNA sequence: TGTGCCAGCAGCGTAGCTAGCGGGCAAGAGACCCAGTACTTC. J is TRBJ2-5 and V is TRBV9, with 8 positions matching TRBD2. V shed 0 bases, J shed 2 bases, and the junction held 0 bases outside the gene matches. Germline lookup yields CDR1 SGDLS and CDR2 YYNGEE. This CDR3 comprises 14 residues.